This T cell receptor beta chain is drawn from a study of blood T cell repertoires in COVID-19 (dated by TCRdb to the early 2020s). Regarding the complete study: The collaborator samples originated in the United States, Italy and Spain and spanned the acute and convalescent phases of COVID-19. The material from the prospective study consisted of cDNA or gDNA derived from T cells, B-cell-depleted T cells, or PBMCs. Subjects who had been exposed to COVID-19, were actively infected with it, or had recovered from it provided the deeply sampled blood TCRbeta repertoires that made up the dataset. The repertoires were released in a freely available public database intended as a resource for research on the immune response to SARS-CoV-2. The samples were drawn from the first 160 participants of the ongoing ImmuneRACE study and from 1,200 or so subjects provided by 6 global collaborators. Sample metadata almost always included a de-identified subject ID, COVID-19 status, age in years and sex. Where available, HLA class I and class II types were obtained from metadata supplied by the sample provider rather than from assay-based typing. Broader findings and caveats from the paper: The quantity of clinical and demographic metadata differed by source and by participant and was supplied without curation.

A second Seattle source provided samples from volunteer blood donors who had recovered from COVID-19. Whole blood was collected in K2EDTA tubes by collaborating institutions according to the institutions' own protocols. For TCRbeta analysis, collaborator samples were shipped as frozen whole blood, as isolated PBMCs, or as DNA extracted from either sample type. TCRbeta CDR3 regions were amplified from genomic DNA using the immunoSEQ Assay, a bias-controlled multiplex PCR. Processing in the source paper ran as follows. Within the assay, amplification of reference gene primers was used to estimate how many nucleated cells each sample contained. Sequence reads were collapsed and filtered to measure the absolute abundance of every unique TCRbeta CDR3 rearrangement. Productive Simpson clonality was computed per sample as the square root of Simpson's diversity index over productive rearrangements. TCRdb holds this immuneACCESS table with in-frame rearrangements only. Some clones are missing; in checked studies, unresolved V genes explain under half, and the rest has no known cause. Clonal size and the V and J genes are those of that table, whereas D and trimming came from the DNA. The sample table lists about 130,000 clones, around 80% of them with a count of one. Approximately 10% of the sample lies in the top ten.

Sequences MNHEY (CDR1) and SVGAGI (CDR2) are obtained from the germline V gene. The CDR3, from cysteine to phenylalanine, totals 14 residues. The CDR3 DNA has 42 bases and is translated from base 1. Relative to germline, V is missing 6 bases and J is missing 1 base, with 4 bases of the junction outside any gene match. About this clone: Its antigen remains unidentified. No quality values exist for individual bases; no much larger clone is one base distant.

The V and J genes are TRBV6-5 and TRBJ1-1; 8 bases in the middle match TRBD1. The source material was peripheral blood. This sequence was found in a man in his sixties who had recovered from COVID-19. Here the CDR3 is given as CASRDRVKNTEAFF. The DNA reads TGTGCCAGCAGGGACAGGGTCAAGAACACTGAAGCTTTCTTT.